The 13 T cell receptor beta chains in this list originate from one sample, sequenced in a study of T cells after yellow fever vaccination. From the 5' RACE reads, TCRdb called clonotypes with MiXCR, one entry per CDR3 protein. The sample lists 170,000 or so distinct CDR3 sequences, approximately 9.7% occurring once. The material sequenced was CD8+ T cells sorted from PBMCs, taken 45 days after the yellow fever booster vaccination. The receptors shown here come from a man aged 18 to 30 who received the YFV17D yellow fever vaccine.

This clonotype was seen more than once but under ten times. This rearrangement joins TRBV13 to TRBJ1-4; D gene uncertain. The CDR3 extends over 14 amino acids. Germline CDR1 is PRHDT and CDR2 is FYEKMQ (reference sequence). Trimming removed 0 bases from V and 8 bases from J, with 10 bases in between. This chain's CDR3 is CASSLGGAGEKLFF. CDR3 nucleotide sequence: TGTGCCAGCAGCTTAGGAGGTGCCGGCGAAAAACTGTTTTTT.

The table lists this clonotype with many counts. V is TRBV5-1 and J is TRBJ2-3; perhaps TRBD1 as D (6 bases). The CDR3 has 17 amino acids. V shed 2 bases and J shed 0 bases, with 16 bases lying between them. From germline, CDR1 is SGHRS and CDR2 YFSETQ. The CDR3 protein is CASSFLDRRSSTDTQYF. For the CDR3, the DNA is TGCGCCAGCAGCTTCCTAGACAGGCGGTCTAGCACAGATACGCAGTATTTT.

This clonotype turned up a few times. The chain links TRBV7-2 to TRBJ1-3; 9 bases are a match to TRBD1. The CDR3 contains 15 residues. The germline gives CDR1 SGHTA, CDR2 FQGNSA. Losses at the gene ends were 5 bases for V and 4 bases for J; bases not matched to a gene: 6. The CDR3 DNA follows: TGTGCCAGCAGCCCCGGGACAGGGAACGGAAACACCATATATTTT. It translates to CASSPGTGNGNTIYF.

This clonotype was seen a few times. The chain carries TRBV20-1 and TRBJ2-3, with 10 bases matching TRBD2. The CDR3 runs to 14 residues. CDR1 is DFQATT and CDR2 is SNEGSKA in the germline V gene (reference sequence). J was trimmed by 6 bases and V by 4 bases; bases with no gene match: 7. The CDR3 reads CSANLAGERDTQYF. The CDR3, as DNA: TGCAGTGCTAACCTAGCGGGGGAAAGGGATACGCAGTATTTT.

This clonotype has a count of ten or more. This rearrangement joins TRBV10-3 to TRBJ1-1; D remains ambiguous. Germline-derived CDR1 and CDR2 are ENHRY and SYGVKD. V shed 2 bases and J shed 7 bases, with 5 bases lying between them. This CDR3 is built from 11 residues. The CDR3 DNA follows: TGTGCCATCAGTGAGACATATGAAGCTTTCTTT. Amino acid sequence: CAISETYEAFF.

At least ten counts were recorded for this clonotype. J is TRBJ2-5 and V is TRBV29-1; D might be TRBD1 (6 bases). CDR3 length: 13 amino acids. V was cut by 2 bases and J by 2 bases, with 9 bases left in between. The germline CDR1 and CDR2 sequences are SQVTM and ANQGSEA. CDR3 sequence: CSVEPTGQETQYF. Here the CDR3 DNA reads TGCAGCGTTGAACCGACAGGACAAGAGACCCAGTACTTC.

This clonotype was found many times. The gene calls are TRBV5-1 and TRBJ1-2, with 7 bases fitting TRBD1. V shed 3 bases and J 3 bases; nucleotides not matched to a gene: 11. The CDR3 consists of 16 residues. Germline CDR1 reads SGHRS; CDR2 reads YFSETQ. The CDR3 region is CASSSRTGLTYYGYTF. The CDR3 DNA is TGCGCCAGCAGCTCCCGGACAGGCCTAACATACTATGGCTACACCTTC.

The chain is built from TRBV27 and TRBJ1-2; D not certain. Trimming cost V 3 bases and J 5 bases, with 10 bases left between them. CDR1 is MNHEY and CDR2 is SMNVEV in the germline V gene (reference sequence). This CDR3 comprises 13 residues. The CDR3 sequence is CASSFGQEYGYTF. In nucleotides, the CDR3 is TGTGCCAGCAGTTTCGGGCAGGAGTATGGCTACACCTTC.

V usage is TRBV11-2 and J usage is TRBJ1-2; D is ambiguous. This CDR3 spans 13 amino acids. Germline CDR1 reads SGHAT; CDR2 reads FQNNGV. Trimming left V 1 base short and J 2 bases short, with 5 bases between. The DNA for the CDR3 is TGTGCCAGCAGCTTAGCCCCAAACTATGGCTACACCTTC. It is translated as CASSLAPNYGYTF.

This clonotype was counted a few times. V usage is TRBV6-6 and J usage is TRBJ2-1; D is unclear. V was shortened by 5 bases and J by 10 bases, with 12 bases between the two germline ends. Germline CDR1 is MNHNY and CDR2 is SVGAGI (reference sequence). This CDR3 contains 12 residues. The CDR3 bases are TGTGCCAGCAGTGGGCCAGTCGGAGAGCAGTTCTTC. Its protein product is CASSGPVGEQFF.

The V gene is TRBV7-9, the J gene TRBJ1-4, with unresolved D. The CDR3 is made up of 13 amino acids. Per the germline V gene, CDR1 is SEHNR and CDR2 is FQNEAQ (reference sequence). V dropped 5 bases and J dropped 8 bases, with 12 bases sitting between them. The CDR3 region is CASSLIRGEKLFF. The DNA for the CDR3 is TGTGCCAGCAGCCTGATACGAGGGGAAAAACTGTTTTTT.

This clonotype was detected ten times or more. V and J are TRBV6-2 or TRBV6-3 and TRBJ1-6, with D maybe TRBD1 (5 bases). The CDR3 contains 12 residues. Germline assignment: CDR1 MNHEY and CDR2 SVGEGT. Trimming cost V 6 bases and J 7 bases, with 7 bases left between them. The CDR3 here is CASSEGNSPLHF. The CDR3, as DNA: TGTGCCAGCAGCGAGGGGAATTCACCCCTCCACTTT.

V is TRBV20-1 and J is TRBJ2-2; 12 positions match TRBD2. The CDR3 has 15 residues. Germline CDR1 is DFQATT and CDR2 is SNEGSKA (reference sequence). V trimming: 5 bases; J trimming: 4 bases; junction bases outside the gene matches: 5. The CDR3 DNA sequence: TGCAGTGCTGCCGGGACTAGCGGGCTCACCGGGGAGCTGTTTTTT. Amino acid sequence: CSAAGTSGLTGELFF.